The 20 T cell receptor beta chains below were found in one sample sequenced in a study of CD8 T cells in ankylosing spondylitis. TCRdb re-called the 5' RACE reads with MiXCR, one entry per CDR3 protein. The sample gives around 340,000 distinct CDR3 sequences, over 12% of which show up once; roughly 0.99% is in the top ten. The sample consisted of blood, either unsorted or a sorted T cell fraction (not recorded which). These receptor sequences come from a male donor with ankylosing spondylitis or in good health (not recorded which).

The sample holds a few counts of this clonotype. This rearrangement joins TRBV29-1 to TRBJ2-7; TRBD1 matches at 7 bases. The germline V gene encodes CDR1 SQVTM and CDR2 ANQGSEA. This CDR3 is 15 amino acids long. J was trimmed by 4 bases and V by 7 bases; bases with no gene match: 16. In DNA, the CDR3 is TGCAGCGACTCCGGGACAGTAAAATCCGAATACGAGCAGTACTTC. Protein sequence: CSDSGTVKSEYEQYF.

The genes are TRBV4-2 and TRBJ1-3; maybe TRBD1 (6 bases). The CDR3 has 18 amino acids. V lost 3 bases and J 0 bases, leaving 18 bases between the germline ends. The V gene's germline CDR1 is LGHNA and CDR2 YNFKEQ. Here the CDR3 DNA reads TGTGCCAGCAGCCATGGGAGGGGGAATCTCGGCTCTGGAAACACCATATATTTT. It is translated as CASSHGRGNLGSGNTIYF.

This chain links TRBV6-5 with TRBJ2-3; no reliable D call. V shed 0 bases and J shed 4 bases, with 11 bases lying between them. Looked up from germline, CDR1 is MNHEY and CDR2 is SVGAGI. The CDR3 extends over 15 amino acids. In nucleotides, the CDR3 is TGTGCCAGCAGTTACTCTGTTAGTAGGCCAGATACGCAGTATTTT. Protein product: CASSYSVSRPDTQYF.

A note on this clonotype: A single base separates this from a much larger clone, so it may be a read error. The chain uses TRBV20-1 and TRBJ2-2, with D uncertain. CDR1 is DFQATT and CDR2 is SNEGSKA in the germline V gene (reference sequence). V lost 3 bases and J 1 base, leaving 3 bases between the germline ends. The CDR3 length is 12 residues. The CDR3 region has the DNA TGCAGTGCTAGGGGGAACACCGGGGAGCTGTTTTTT. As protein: CSARGNTGELFF.

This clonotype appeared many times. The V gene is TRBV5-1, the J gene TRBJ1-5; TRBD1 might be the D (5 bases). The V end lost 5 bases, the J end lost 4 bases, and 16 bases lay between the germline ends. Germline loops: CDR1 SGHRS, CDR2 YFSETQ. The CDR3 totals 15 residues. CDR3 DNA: TGCGCCAGCAGAGCGGGGGAGGGATCAAATCAGCCCCAGCATTTT. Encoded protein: CASRAGEGSNQPQHF.

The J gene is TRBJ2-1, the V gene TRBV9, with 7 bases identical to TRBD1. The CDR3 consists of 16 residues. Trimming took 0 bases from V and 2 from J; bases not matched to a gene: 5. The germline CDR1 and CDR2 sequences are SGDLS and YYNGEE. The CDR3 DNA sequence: TGTGCCAGCAGCGTAGTACGGGACAGCGCCTACAATGAGCAGTTCTTC. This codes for CASSVVRDSAYNEQFF.

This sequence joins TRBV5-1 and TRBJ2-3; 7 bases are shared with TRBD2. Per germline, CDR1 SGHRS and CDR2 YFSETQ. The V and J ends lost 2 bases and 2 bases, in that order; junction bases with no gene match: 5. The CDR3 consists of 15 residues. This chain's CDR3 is CASSFPLAVTDTQYF. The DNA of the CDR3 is TGCGCCAGCAGCTTCCCCCTAGCGGTCACAGATACGCAGTATTTT.

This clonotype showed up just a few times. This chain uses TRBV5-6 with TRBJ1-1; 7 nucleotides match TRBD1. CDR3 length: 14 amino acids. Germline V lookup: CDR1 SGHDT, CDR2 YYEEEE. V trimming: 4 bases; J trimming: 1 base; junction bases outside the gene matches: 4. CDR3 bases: TGTGCCAGCAGCAGACAGGGTTCGAACACTGAAGCTTTCTTT. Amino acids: CASSRQGSNTEAFF.

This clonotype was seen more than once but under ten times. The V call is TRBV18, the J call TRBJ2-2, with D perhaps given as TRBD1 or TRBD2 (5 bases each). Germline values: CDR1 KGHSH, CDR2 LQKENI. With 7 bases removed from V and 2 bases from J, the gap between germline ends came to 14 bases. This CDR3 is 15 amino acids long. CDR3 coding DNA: TGTGCCAGCTTCCGTTCGGGGCCCAACACCGGGGAGCTGTTTTTT. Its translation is CASFRSGPNTGELFF.

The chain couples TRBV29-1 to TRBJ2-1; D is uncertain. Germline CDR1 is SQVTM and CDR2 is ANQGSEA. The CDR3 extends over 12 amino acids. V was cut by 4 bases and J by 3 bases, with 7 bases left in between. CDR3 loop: CSVGTNYNEQFF. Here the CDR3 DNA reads TGCAGCGTTGGGACGAACTACAATGAGCAGTTCTTC.

The CDR3 region has the DNA TGTGCCAGCAGCTTAACCCCAGGACAGGTGTCTAACACCGGGGAGCTGTTTTTT. Its translation: CASSLTPGQVSNTGELFF. This sequence joins TRBV11-1 and TRBJ2-2, with 7 bases identical to TRBD1. Germline values: CDR1 SGHAT, CDR2 FQDESV (reference sequence). After removal of 2 bases from V and 2 bases from J, the junction contained 11 bases not matched to a gene. The CDR3 length is 18 residues.

The CDR3 spells CASSFGTGQTDTQYF. CDR3 sequence (DNA): TGTGCCAGCAGTTTTGGGACCGGCCAAACAGATACGCAGTATTTT. The chain is built from TRBV12-3 or TRBV12-4 and TRBJ2-3; possibly TRBD1 or TRBD2 for D (5 bases each). The CDR3 loop spans 15 amino acids. With 3 bases removed from V and 3 bases from J, the gap between germline ends came to 13 bases.

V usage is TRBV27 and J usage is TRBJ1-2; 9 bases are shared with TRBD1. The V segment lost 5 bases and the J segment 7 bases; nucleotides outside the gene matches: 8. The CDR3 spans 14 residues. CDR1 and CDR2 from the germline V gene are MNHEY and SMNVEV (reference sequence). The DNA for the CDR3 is TGTGCCAGCAGTCCCTGGGACAGGGCAGTTGGCTACACCTTC. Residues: CASSPWDRAVGYTF.

In DNA form, the CDR3 reads TGTGCCAGCAGCGCGAGCGGGACGAACACCGGGGAGCTGTTTTTT. Encoded protein: CASSASGTNTGELFF. The V call is TRBV9, the J call TRBJ2-2, with TRBD2 matching over 7 bases. CDR1 SGDLS and CDR2 YYNGEE come from the germline V gene. With 3 bases clipped from V and 0 bases from J, the junction kept 2 bases outside the gene matches. The length of the CDR3 is 15 residues.

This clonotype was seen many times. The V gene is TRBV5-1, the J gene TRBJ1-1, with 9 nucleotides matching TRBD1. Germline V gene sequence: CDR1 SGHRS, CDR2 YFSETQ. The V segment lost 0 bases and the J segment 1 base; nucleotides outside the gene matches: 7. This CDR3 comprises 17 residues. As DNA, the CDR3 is TGCGCCAGCAGCTTGGAAGGGACAGGGAGGGGGAACACTGAAGCTTTCTTT. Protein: CASSLEGTGRGNTEAFF.

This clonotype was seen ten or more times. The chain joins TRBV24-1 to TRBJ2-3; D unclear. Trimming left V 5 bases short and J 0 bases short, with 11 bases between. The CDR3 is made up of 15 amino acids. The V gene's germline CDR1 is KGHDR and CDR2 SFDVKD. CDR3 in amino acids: CATSASLGSTDTQYF. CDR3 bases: TGTGCCACCAGTGCAAGTCTGGGGAGCACAGATACGCAGTATTTT.

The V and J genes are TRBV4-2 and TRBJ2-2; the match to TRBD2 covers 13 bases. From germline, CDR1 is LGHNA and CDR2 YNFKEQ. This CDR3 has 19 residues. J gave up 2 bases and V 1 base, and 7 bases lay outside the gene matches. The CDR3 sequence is CASSQVGLAGPLNTGELFF. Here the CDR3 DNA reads TGTGCCAGCAGCCAAGTGGGACTAGCGGGACCTCTAAACACCGGGGAGCTGTTTTTT.

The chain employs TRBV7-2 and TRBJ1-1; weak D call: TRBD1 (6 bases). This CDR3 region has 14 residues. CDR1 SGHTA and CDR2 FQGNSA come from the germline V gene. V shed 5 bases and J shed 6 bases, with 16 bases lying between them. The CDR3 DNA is TGTGCCAGCAGCCCCCGGGGGGCGTTTTCTGAAGCTTTCTTT. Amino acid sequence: CASSPRGAFSEAFF.

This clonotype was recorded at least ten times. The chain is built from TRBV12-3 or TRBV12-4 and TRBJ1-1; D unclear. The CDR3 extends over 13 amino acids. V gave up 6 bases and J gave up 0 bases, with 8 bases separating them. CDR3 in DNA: TGTGCCAGCAGAGCAGGCTTGAACACTGAAGCTTTCTTT. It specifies CASRAGLNTEAFF.

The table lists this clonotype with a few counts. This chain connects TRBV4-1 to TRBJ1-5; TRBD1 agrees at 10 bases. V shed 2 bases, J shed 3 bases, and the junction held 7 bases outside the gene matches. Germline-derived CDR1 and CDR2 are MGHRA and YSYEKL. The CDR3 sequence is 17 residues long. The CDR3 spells CASSQTRDRGINQPQHF. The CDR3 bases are TGCGCCAGCAGCCAAACCCGGGACAGGGGCATCAATCAGCCCCAGCATTTT.